Following are 21 T cell receptor beta chains from one sample sequenced in a study of graft-versus-host responses after intestinal transplantation (dated by TCRdb to about 2021). Interpreted using the paper, the time point label stands for: cells obtained before transplantation from donor or recipient. What these receptors recognize is not known. Libraries were constructed by the immunoSEQ multiplex PCR assay. Not all clones reach the TCRdb copy of this immuneACCESS table, which keeps in-frame sequences only. Checked studies attribute under half of the gap to unresolved V genes and leave the rest unexplained. For this sample there are some 35,000 clones; approximately 94% appear just once. The top ten clonotypes cover over 0.2% of the sample. This specimen consisted of unstimulated CD4+ T cells sorted from spleen or lymph node cells, obtained before transplant. These receptor sequences come from a human donor who was the organ donor for an intestinal transplant.

The chain employs TRBV6-6 and TRBJ1-5, with TRBD1 matching 7 bases. With 3 bases clipped from V and 3 bases from J, the junction kept 5 bases outside the gene matches. The CDR3 runs to 15 residues. The germline CDR1 and CDR2 sequences are MNHNY and SVGAGI (reference sequence). The CDR3 region is CASSYAGQSNQPQHF. CDR3 coding DNA: TGTGCCAGCAGTTATGCGGGACAGTCCAATCAGCCCCAGCATTTT.

The chain links TRBV19 to TRBJ1-6; 9 nucleotides match TRBD1. Trimming at V came to 3 bases and at J to 7 bases, leaving 7 bases not matched to a gene. The CDR3 totals 16 residues. The V gene's germline CDR1 is LNHDA and CDR2 SQIVND (reference sequence). This CDR3 reads CASSIMGTGSNSPLHF. For the CDR3, the DNA is TGTGCCAGTAGTATCATGGGGACAGGGAGCAATTCACCCCTCCACTTT.

The chain uses TRBV11-3 and TRBJ1-1, with D perhaps matching TRBD1 (5 bases). Germline values: CDR1 SGHNT, CDR2 YENEEA. Trimming took off 1 base at V and 1 base at J, with 7 bases between the two ends. This CDR3 spans 14 amino acids. CDR3 DNA: TGTGCCAGCAGCTTAGTCGGACAGAACACTGAAGCTTTCTTT. Protein sequence: CASSLVGQNTEAFF.

The chain combines TRBV30 with TRBJ2-7; the D gene is possibly TRBD2 (6 bases). Looked up from germline, CDR1 is GTSNPN and CDR2 is SVGIG (reference sequence). The CDR3 runs to 14 residues. Trimming left V 4 bases short and J 3 bases short, with 16 bases between. CDR3 DNA: TGTGCCTGGAACAAACTGCCGGGGGACTACGAGCAGTACTTC. Its protein product is CAWNKLPGDYEQYF. Combining the CDR3 with reference TRBV30 and TRBJ2-7 gives the whole variable domain SQTIHQWPATLVQPVGSPLSLECTVEGTSNPNLYWYRQAAGRGLQLLFYSVGIGQISSEVPQNLSASRPQDRQFILSSKKLLLSDSGFYLCAWNKLPGDYEQYFGPGTRLTVT.

The V call is TRBV5-1, the J call TRBJ1-6; D gene ambiguous. From germline, CDR1 is SGHRS and CDR2 YFSETQ. Trimming took 4 bases from V and 0 from J, leaving 8 bases between them. This CDR3 has 15 amino acids. In DNA form, the CDR3 reads TGCGCCAGCAGCCCGGCGAGCTCCTATAATTCACCCCTCCACTTT. Amino acid sequence: CASSPASSYNSPLHF.

The chain is built from TRBV15 and TRBJ1-1, with unresolved D. V was clipped by 0 bases and J by 1 base, with 6 bases between them. This CDR3 has 14 amino acids. Germline CDR1 is LNHNV and CDR2 is YYDKDF (reference sequence). CDR3 sequence: CATSRDAQNTEAFF. The CDR3 coding sequence is TGTGCCACCAGCAGAGATGCCCAGAACACTGAAGCTTTCTTT. Full variable domain (remainder filled in from reference TRBV15 and TRBJ1-1): DAMVIQNPRYQVTQFGKPVTLSCSQTLNHNVMYWYQQKSSQAPKLLFHYYDKDFNNEADTPDNFQSRRPNTSFCFLDIRSPGLGDTAMYLCATSRDAQNTEAFFGQGTRLTVV.

The chain uses TRBV28 and TRBJ2-6, with D maybe TRBD2 (5 bases). Trimming left V 10 bases short and J 0 bases short, with 16 bases between. CDR1 and CDR2 from the germline V gene are MDHEN and SYDVKM. The length of the CDR3 is 16 residues. CDR3 bases: TGTGCCACCCTCGGGGTCCTCCCCTCTGGGGCCAACGTCCTGACTTTC. Amino acid sequence: CATLGVLPSGANVLTF.

CDR3 sequence reads: CASSMVAGGRGEQFF. The CDR3 nucleotides are TGTGCCAGTAGTATGGTAGCGGGGGGTCGTGGGGAGCAGTTCTTC. The chain combines TRBV19 with TRBJ2-1, with 10 nucleotides matching TRBD2. This CDR3 has 15 amino acids. V lost 3 bases, J lost 10 bases, and 9 bases stayed unmatched. Germline CDR1 LNHDA, CDR2 SQIVND (reference sequence).

V usage is TRBV6-5 and J usage is TRBJ1-1; 7 nucleotides match TRBD1. The germline gives CDR1 MNHEY, CDR2 SVGAGI. The J segment lost 0 bases and the V segment lost 5 bases, leaving 3 bases of the junction unmatched. The CDR3 has 14 amino acids. The CDR3 nucleotides read TGTGCCAGCAGTCGGACAGGCCTGAACACTGAAGCTTTCTTT. This codes for CASSRTGLNTEAFF.

This clone was observed a few times. V usage is TRBV5-4 and J usage is TRBJ2-3, with D possibly TRBD1 on 5 matching bases. The CDR3 runs 14 residues. Germline CDR1 is SGHNT and CDR2 is YYREEE (reference sequence). The ends were cut back, 1 base at V and 3 bases at J, with 9 bases in the middle. CDR3 loop: CASSLQAGTDTQYF. The CDR3, as DNA: TGTGCCAGCAGCTTGCAGGCAGGGACAGATACGCAGTATTTT. The entire variable domain, with the rest obtained from reference TRBV5-4 and TRBJ2-3, is as follows: ETGVTQSPTHLIKTRGQQVTLRCSSQSGHNTVSWYQQALGQGPQFIFQYYREEENGRGNFPPRFSGLQFPNYSSELNVNALELDDSALYLCASSLQAGTDTQYFGPGTRLTVL.

The V call is TRBV5-6, the J call TRBJ2-2; D is uncertain. Germline CDR1 is SGHDT and CDR2 is YYEEEE. This CDR3 is built from 13 residues. V lost 2 bases and J lost 6, with 8 bases in between. CDR3 residues: CASSLDAAGELFF. The CDR3 DNA reads TGTGCCAGCAGCTTAGACGCCGCCGGGGAGCTGTTTTTT.

The rearrangement uses TRBV9 and TRBJ1-2; 9 positions agree with TRBD1. Germline CDR1 and CDR2: SGDLS and YYNGEE. The CDR3 contains 15 residues. V lost 0 bases, J lost 3 bases, and 3 bases stayed unmatched. CDR3 nucleotides: TGTGCCAGCAGCGTAGCGACAGGGGGTGACTATGGCTACACCTTC. Translating gives CASSVATGGDYGYTF.

V and J are TRBV20-1 and TRBJ1-1, with D maybe TRBD1 (5 bases). Germline V gene lookup returns CDR1 DFQATT and CDR2 SNEGSKA (reference sequence). The CDR3 sequence is 10 residues long. The CDR3 nucleotides read TGCAGGGTCGGGACGCCTGAAGCTTTCTTT. Protein sequence: CRVGTPEAFF.

The chain uses TRBV6-5 and TRBJ2-5; 7 nucleotides line up with TRBD1. The CDR3 loop spans 13 amino acids. With 5 bases clipped from V and 7 bases from J, the junction kept 7 bases outside the gene matches. Germline V lookup: CDR1 MNHEY, CDR2 SVGAGI. DNA of the CDR3: TGTGCCAGCAGTGGATCCCCAGGGGGGACCCAGTACTTC. It yields the protein CASSGSPGGTQYF.

The chain combines TRBV4-1 with TRBJ2-1, with D maybe TRBD1 (6 bases). Germline loops: CDR1 MGHRA, CDR2 YSYEKL. Trimming left V 0 bases short and J 9 bases short, with 18 bases between. This CDR3 has 16 residues. The CDR3 protein is CASSQDLARGRSEQFF. Written as DNA, the CDR3 is TGCGCCAGCAGCCAAGATCTAGCCAGGGGTCGAAGTGAGCAGTTCTTC.

The V gene is TRBV30, the J gene TRBJ1-3; the D gene is possibly TRBD1 (6 bases). V lost 2 bases, J lost 4 bases, and 9 bases lay in between. Germline CDR1 is GTSNPN and CDR2 is SVGIG (reference sequence). The CDR3 loop spans 13 amino acids. This chain's CDR3 is CAWSITGGNTIYF. CDR3 in DNA: TGTGCCTGGAGTATAACAGGGGGAAACACCATATATTTT. Combining the CDR3 with reference TRBV30 and TRBJ1-3 gives the whole variable domain SQTIHQWPATLVQPVGSPLSLECTVEGTSNPNLYWYRQAAGRGLQLLFYSVGIGQISSEVPQNLSASRPQDRQFILSSKKLLLSDSGFYLCAWSITGGNTIYFGEGSWLTVV.

This sequence joins TRBV7-2 and TRBJ2-1; a weak D match, TRBD1 (5 bases). This CDR3 is built from 16 residues. Germline V gene data show CDR1 as SGHTA and CDR2 as FQGNSA. Deletions cut 2 bases from V and 9 bases from J, with 20 bases between. CDR3: CASSLFSRSHTGEQFF. CDR3 nucleotide sequence: TGTGCCAGCAGCTTATTCTCACGTTCACACACAGGTGAGCAGTTCTTC.

J is TRBJ1-2 and V is TRBV23-1, with D tentatively TRBD1 (5 bases). TRBV23-1 is identified as an open reading frame with a role that is uncertain. This CDR3 has 18 residues. Trimming removed 3 bases at V and 2 bases at J, with 22 bases between. CDR3 nucleotide sequence: TGCGCCAGCAGTCACCTCCTATCCTCGACAGAATCAAACTATGGCTACACCTTC. Translation gives CASSHLLSSTESNYGYTF.

The V call is TRBV10-3, the J call TRBJ2-7; D may be TRBD1 (6 bases). This CDR3 has 12 residues. V lost 8 bases, J lost 2 bases, and 10 bases lay in between. CDR1 and CDR2 from the germline V gene are ENHRY and SYGVKD. CDR3 in DNA: TGTGCCATCCGGACAGCCGCCTACGAGCAGTACTTC. Its protein is CAIRTAAYEQYF.

This chain connects TRBV19 to TRBJ1-1; 7 bases match TRBD1. Germline CDR1 is LNHDA and CDR2 is SQIVND (reference sequence). This CDR3 has 11 residues. V was clipped by 8 bases and J by 8 bases; unmatched bases: 5. The CDR3 DNA sequence: TGTGCCAGTGTCAGGGGGACGGAAGCTTTCTTT. As protein: CASVRGTEAFF.

This rearrangement joins TRBV28 to TRBJ1-2; D not certain. Trimming removed 1 base from V and 8 bases from J, with 17 bases in between. The CDR3 spans 15 residues. The germline gives CDR1 MDHEN, CDR2 SYDVKM. The CDR3 nucleotides read TGTGCCAGCAGTTTATTGTCGACGGTACCTTACGGCTACACCTTC. Its protein product is CASSLLSTVPYGYTF.